The entry below gives a single T cell receptor beta chain sequence along with its context. Antigen: not known. Germline lookup yields CDR1 KGHSH and CDR2 LQKENI. The V end lost 0 bases, the J end lost 2 bases, and 11 bases lay between the germline ends. This CDR3 contains 16 residues. Here immunoSEQ multiplex PCR was the method, and the copy in TCRdb shows in-frame clones only, minus some. The sample contains over 85,000 clones, roughly 90% of which appear only once. These data are taken from a study of T cell responses to AZD1222 COVID-19 vaccine. In the study overall: Pooling was applied to second doses at about 4 or about 12 weeks. General observations from the study: The span of vaccine-associated CD4 TCRs extended across spike, with dominance at 160-218 and 743-854. No repertoire was sampled before or during the peak T cell response, only after it. Spike-specific TCR depth and breadth grew after two AZD1222 doses.

The clonotype was recovered from an adult in good health. The chain carries TRBV18 and TRBJ1-5; D perhaps matches TRBD1 (5 bases). The sequencing used peripheral blood, collected on day 0 of AZD1222 vaccination. Here the CDR3 reads CASSPPGGSGNQPQHF. In DNA form, the CDR3 reads TGTGCCAGCTCACCACCCGGGGGGTCAGGCAATCAGCCCCAGCATTTT.